The T cell receptor beta chain described here comes from a study of OX40 agonist ivuxolimab in advanced cancers. The CDR3 contains 16 residues. CDR1 is MDHEN, CDR2 SYDVKM, per germline. V was cut by 2 bases and J by 2 bases, with 15 bases left in between. Whole-study findings and limits: CD8+ T cells averaged more expanded clones than CD4+. Individuals who were partial responders at 0.1-3.0 mg/kg had clonal expansion that ranked among the lowest. It was not determined which antigens were specifically recognized by the peripheral T cells that had undergone clonal expansion. Both CD4+ and CD8+ T cell populations in blood had undergone clonal expansion by week 6 at 0.1 to 3.0 mg/kg.

Profiled with immunoSEQ multiplex PCR; TCRdb holds only in-frame clones, not every one. The table includes some 80,000 clones, 80% to 90% detected once. On this clone: The antigen remains undetermined.

The clonotype was recovered from an adult with an advanced solid tumor such as melanoma, head and neck, liver or kidney cancer. The material sequenced was CD4+ or CD8+ T cells sorted from blood, taken in a trial of the OX40 agonist ivuxolimab. The chain employs TRBV28 and TRBJ1-1, with D possibly TRBD1 on 6 matching bases. CDR3 DNA sequence: TGTGCCAGCAGTTTAGGTACTCCAGGGACAAACACTGAAGCTTTCTTT. This encodes CASSLGTPGTNTEAFF.